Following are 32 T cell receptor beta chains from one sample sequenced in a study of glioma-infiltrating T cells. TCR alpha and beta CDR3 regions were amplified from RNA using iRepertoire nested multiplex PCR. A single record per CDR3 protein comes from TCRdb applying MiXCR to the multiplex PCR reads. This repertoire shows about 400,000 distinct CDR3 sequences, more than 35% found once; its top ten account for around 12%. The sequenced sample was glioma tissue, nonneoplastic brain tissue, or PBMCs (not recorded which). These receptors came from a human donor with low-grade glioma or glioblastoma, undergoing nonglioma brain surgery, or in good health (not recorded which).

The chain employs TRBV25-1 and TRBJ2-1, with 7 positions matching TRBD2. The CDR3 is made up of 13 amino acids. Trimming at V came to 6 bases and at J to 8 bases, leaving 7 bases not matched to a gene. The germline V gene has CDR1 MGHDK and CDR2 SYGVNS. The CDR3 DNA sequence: TGTGCCAGCAGACGGGGAGGGAGCCATGAGCAGTTCTTC. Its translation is CASRRGGSHEQFF.

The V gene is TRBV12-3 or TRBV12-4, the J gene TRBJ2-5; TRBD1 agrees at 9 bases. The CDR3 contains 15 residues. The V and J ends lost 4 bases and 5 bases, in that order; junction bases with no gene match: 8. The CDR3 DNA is TGTGCCAGCAGTTCAAGACAGGGGGGCCGGGAGACCCAGTACTTC. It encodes CASSSRQGGRETQYF.

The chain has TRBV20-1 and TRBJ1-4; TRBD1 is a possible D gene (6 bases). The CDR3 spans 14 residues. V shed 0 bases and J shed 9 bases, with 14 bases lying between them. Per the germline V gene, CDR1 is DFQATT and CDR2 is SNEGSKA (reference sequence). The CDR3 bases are TGCAGTGCTAGAGATGAGGGGGTTGACAAAAAACTGTTTTTT. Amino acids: CSARDEGVDKKLFF.

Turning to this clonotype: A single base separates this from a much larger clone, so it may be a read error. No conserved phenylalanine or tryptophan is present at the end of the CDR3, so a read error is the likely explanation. The CDR3 region is CATSRERLPGPRAEAFL. The DNA of the CDR3 is TGTGCCACCAGCAGAGAACGCCTGCCGGGACCGCGTGCTGAAGCTTTCCTT. V gene TRBV15 combines with J gene TRBJ1-1; weak D call: TRBD1 (5 bases). Germline values: CDR1 LNHNV, CDR2 YYDKDF (reference sequence). Trimming removed 0 bases at V and 6 bases at J, with 20 bases between. This CDR3 comprises 17 residues.

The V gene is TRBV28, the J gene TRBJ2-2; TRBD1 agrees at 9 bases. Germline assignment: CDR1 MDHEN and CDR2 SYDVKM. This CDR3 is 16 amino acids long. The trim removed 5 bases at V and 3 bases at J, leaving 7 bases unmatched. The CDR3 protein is CASSQAGTGYTGELFF. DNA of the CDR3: TGTGCCAGCAGTCAGGCCGGGACAGGGTACACCGGGGAGCTGTTTTTT.

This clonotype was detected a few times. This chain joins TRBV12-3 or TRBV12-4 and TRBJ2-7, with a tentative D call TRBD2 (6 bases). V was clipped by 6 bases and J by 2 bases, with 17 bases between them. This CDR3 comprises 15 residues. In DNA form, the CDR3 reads TGTGCCAGCAGCCTTGGGGCGGGGTTACCCTACGAGCAGTACTTC. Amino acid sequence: CASSLGAGLPYEQYF.

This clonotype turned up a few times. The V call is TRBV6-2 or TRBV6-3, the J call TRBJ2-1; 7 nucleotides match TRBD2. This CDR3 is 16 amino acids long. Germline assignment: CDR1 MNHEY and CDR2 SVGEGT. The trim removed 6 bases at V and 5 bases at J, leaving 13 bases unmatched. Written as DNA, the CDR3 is TGTGCCAGCAGCGTAGAGGCGGGAGTGGTTCACAATGAGCAGTTCTTC. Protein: CASSVEAGVVHNEQFF.

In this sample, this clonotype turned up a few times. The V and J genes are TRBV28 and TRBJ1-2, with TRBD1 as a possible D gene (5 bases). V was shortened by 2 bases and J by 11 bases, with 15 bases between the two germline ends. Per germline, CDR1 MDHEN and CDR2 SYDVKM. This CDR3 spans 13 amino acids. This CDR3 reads CASSLNAGSSYTF. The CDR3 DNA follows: TGTGCCAGCAGTTTAAATGCAGGGAGCTCGTACACCTTC.

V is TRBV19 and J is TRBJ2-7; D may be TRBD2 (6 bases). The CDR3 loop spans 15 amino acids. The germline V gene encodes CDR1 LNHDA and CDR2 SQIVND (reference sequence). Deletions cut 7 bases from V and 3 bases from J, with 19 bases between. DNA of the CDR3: TGTGCCAGTACCCGGACGGCGGGGCGAGGCTACGAGCAGTACTTC. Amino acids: CASTRTAGRGYEQYF.

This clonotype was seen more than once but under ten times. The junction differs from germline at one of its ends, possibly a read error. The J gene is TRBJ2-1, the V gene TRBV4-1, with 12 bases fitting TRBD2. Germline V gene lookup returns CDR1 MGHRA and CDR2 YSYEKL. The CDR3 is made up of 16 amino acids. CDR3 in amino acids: CASSSQTSGSRNEQFF. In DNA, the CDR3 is TGTGCCAGCAGCTCCCAGACTAGCGGGAGTAGGAATGAGCAGTTCTTC.

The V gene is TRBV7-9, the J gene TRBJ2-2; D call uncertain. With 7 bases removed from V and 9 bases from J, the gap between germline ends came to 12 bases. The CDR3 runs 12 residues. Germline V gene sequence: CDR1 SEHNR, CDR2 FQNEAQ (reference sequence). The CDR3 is CASTPYNWELFF. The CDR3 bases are TGTGCCAGCACCCCCTATAATTGGGAGCTGTTTTTT.

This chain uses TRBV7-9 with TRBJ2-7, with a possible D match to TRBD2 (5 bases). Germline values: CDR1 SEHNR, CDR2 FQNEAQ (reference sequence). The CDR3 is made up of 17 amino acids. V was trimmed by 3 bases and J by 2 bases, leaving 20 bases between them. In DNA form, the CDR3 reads TGTGCCAGCAGCTTCCCTGCCTCTGGCGGGCCGACCTACGAGCAGTACTTC. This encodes CASSFPASGGPTYEQYF.

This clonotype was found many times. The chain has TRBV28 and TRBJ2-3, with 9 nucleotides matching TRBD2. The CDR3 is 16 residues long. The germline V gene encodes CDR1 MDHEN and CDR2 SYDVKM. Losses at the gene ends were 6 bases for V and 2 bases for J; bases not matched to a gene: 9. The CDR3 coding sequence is TGTGCCAGCAGCCCTATTAGCGGGAGAAACACAGATACGCAGTATTTT. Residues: CASSPISGRNTDTQYF.

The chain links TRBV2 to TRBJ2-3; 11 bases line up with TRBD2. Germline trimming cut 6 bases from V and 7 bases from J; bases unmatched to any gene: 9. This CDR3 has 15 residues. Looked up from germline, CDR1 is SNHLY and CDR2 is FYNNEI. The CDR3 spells CASRGLAAFRHTQYF. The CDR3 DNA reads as TGTGCCAGCAGGGGACTAGCGGCATTCCGTCATACGCAGTATTTT.

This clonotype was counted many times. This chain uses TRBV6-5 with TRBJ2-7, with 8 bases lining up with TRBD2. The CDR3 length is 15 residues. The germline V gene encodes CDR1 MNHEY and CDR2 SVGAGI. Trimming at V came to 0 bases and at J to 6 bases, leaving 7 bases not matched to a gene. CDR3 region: CASSYSGTRSAEQYF. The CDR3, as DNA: TGTGCCAGCAGTTACTCCGGGACTAGATCCGCCGAGCAGTACTTC.

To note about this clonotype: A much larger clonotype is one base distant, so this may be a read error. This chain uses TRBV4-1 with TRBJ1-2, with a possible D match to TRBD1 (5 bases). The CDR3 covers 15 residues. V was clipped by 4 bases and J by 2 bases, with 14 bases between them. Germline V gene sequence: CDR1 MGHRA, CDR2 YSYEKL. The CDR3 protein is CASSRAVGGNYGYTF. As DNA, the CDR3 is TGCGCCAGCAGCCGAGCCGTCGGGGGGAACTATGGCTACACCTTC.

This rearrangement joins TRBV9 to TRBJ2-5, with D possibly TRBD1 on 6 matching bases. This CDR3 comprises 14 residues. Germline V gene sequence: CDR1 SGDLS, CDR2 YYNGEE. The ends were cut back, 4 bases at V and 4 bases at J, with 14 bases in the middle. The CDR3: CASSYGGYLETQYF. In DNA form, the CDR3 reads TGTGCCAGCAGCTATGGGGGCTACCTAGAGACCCAGTACTTC.

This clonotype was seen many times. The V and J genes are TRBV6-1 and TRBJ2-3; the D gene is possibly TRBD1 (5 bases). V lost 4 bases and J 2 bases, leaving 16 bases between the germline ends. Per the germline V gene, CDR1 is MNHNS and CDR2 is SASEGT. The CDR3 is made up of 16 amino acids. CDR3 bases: TGTGCCAGCAGTGCGCAGCACAGGTGGTCCACAGATACGCAGTATTTT. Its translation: CASSAQHRWSTDTQYF.

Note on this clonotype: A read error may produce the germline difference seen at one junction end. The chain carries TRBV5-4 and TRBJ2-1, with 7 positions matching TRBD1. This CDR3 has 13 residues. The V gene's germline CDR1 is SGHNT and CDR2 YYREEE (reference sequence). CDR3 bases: TGTGCCTGCAGCCGACAGGGACCCTTGGAGCAGTTCTTC. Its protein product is CACSRQGPLEQFF.

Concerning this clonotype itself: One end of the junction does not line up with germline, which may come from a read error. CDR3: CSAYRAPGNERLFF. CDR3 nucleotides: TGCAGTGCTTACAGGGCCCCCGGGAATGAAAGACTGTTTTTT. This chain uses TRBV20-1 with TRBJ1-4, with D tentatively TRBD1 (6 bases). From germline, CDR1 is DFQATT and CDR2 SNEGSKA (reference sequence). This CDR3 contains 14 residues.

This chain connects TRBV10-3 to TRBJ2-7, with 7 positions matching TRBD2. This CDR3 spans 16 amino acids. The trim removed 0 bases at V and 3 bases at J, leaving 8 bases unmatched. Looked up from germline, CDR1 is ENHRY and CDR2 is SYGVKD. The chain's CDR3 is CAISESGSGPIYEQYF. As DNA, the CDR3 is TGTGCCATCAGTGAGTCGGGTAGCGGGCCTATCTACGAGCAGTACTTC.

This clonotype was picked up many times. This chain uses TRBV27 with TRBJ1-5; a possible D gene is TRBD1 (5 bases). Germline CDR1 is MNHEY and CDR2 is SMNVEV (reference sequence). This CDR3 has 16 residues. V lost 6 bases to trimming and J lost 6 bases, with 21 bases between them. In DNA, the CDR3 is TGTGCCAGCAGCCAAGGCCCACACACCGGGACTCAGCCCCAGCATTTT. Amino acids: CASSQGPHTGTQPQHF.

The CDR3 loop is CASSLDRFWIEQYF. CDR3 nucleotide sequence: TGTGCCAGCAGTTTAGACAGGTTCTGGATCGAGCAGTACTTC. The chain is built from TRBV27 and TRBJ2-7, with D tentatively TRBD1 (6 bases). The V and J ends lost 2 bases and 6 bases respectively, with 14 bases between them. The CDR3 is made up of 14 amino acids. CDR1 is MNHEY and CDR2 is SMNVEV in the germline V gene (reference sequence).

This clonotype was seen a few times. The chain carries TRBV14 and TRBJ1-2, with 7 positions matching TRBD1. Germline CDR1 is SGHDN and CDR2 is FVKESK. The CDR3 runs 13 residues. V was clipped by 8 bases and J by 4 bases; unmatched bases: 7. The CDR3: CASRRGGGYGYTF. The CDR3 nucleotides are TGTGCCAGCCGGCGAGGGGGCGGCTATGGCTACACCTTC.

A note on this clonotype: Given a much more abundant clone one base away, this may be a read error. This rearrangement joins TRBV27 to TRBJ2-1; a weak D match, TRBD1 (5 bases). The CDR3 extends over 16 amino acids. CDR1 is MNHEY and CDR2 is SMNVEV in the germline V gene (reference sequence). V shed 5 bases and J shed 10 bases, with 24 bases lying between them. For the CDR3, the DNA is TGTGCCAGCAGTCCGACAGCGACCAAAATATCCTACGAGCAGTTCTTC. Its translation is CASSPTATKISYEQFF.

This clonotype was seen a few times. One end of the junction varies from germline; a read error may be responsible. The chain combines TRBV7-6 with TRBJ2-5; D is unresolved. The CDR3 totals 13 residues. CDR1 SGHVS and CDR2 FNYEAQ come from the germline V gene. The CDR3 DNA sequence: TGTGCTAGCAGCTTGGAGATCCAAGAGACCCAGTACTTC. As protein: CASSLEIQETQYF. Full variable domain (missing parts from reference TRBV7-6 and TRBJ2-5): GAGVSQSPRYKVTKRGQDVALRCDPISGHVSLYWYRQALGQGPEFLTYFNYEAQQDKSGLPNDRFSAERPEGSISTLTIQRTEQRDSAMYRCASSLEIQETQYFGPGTRLLVL.

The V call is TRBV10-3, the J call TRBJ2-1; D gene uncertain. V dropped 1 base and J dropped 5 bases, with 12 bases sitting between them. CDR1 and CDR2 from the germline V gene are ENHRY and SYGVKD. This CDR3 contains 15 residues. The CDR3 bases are TGTGCCATCAGTGAGTGGGCAGAACAAGACAATGAGCAGTTCTTC. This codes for CAISEWAEQDNEQFF.

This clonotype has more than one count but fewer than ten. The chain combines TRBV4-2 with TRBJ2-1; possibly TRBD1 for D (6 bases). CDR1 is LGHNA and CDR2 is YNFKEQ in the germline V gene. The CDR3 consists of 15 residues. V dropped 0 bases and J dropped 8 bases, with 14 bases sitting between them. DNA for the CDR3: TGTGCCAGCAGCCAAGATGGCCAGGGGATGGATGAGCAGTTCTTC. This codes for CASSQDGQGMDEQFF.

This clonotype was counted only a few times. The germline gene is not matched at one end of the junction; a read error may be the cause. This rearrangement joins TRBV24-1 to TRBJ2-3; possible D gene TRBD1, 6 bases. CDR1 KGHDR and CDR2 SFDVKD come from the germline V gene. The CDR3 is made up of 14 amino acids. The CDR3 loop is CATSDLTPTGPPIF. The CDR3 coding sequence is TGTGCCACCAGTGACCTTACGCCGACAGGCCCCCCCATTTTT.

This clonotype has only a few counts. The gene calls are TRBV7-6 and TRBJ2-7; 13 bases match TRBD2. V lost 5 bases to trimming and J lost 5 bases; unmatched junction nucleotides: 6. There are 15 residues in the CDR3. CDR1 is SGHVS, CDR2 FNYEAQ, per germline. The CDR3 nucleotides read TGTGCCAGCAGCCCGCCGGGACTAGCGGGAAACGAGCAGTACTTC. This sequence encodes CASSPPGLAGNEQYF.

The CDR3 sequence: CASSRGGTSGREGPYQQYF. CDR3 nucleotide sequence: TGTGCCAGCAGCCGGGGGGGGACTAGCGGGAGAGAGGGTCCTTACCAGCAGTACTTC. The rearrangement uses TRBV4-2 and TRBJ2-7; 14 bases map to TRBD2. V lost 4 bases and J lost 8; bases outside the gene matches: 19. Per the germline V gene, CDR1 is LGHNA and CDR2 is YNFKEQ. There are 19 residues in the CDR3.

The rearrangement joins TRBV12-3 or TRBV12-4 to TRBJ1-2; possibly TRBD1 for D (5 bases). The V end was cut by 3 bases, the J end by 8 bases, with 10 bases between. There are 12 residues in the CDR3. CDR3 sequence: CASSFSGDGYTF. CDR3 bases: TGTGCCAGCAGTTTTTCGGGGGACGGCTACACCTTC.